The sequence of this TCR beta chain was determined in a study of blood T cell repertoires in COVID-19 (dated by TCRdb to 2020 to 2021). Regarding the complete study: For ImmuneRACE Cohort 3, a participant was defined as recovered based on two consecutive negative NP/OP PCR tests, clearance by a healthcare professional, or resolution of symptoms. HLA class I and class II types, where available, came from metadata supplied by the sample provider rather than from assay-based typing. Subjects who had been exposed to COVID-19, were actively infected with it, or had recovered from it provided the deeply sampled blood TCRbeta repertoires that made up the dataset. The sample metadata nearly always contained a de-identified subject ID, COVID-19 status, age in years and sex. The samples were drawn from the first 160 participants of the ongoing ImmuneRACE study and from more than 1,000 subjects provided by 6 global collaborators. A freely available public database, intended as a resource for researchers studying the immune response to SARS-CoV-2, is where the repertoires were released. Collaborator samples came from the United States, Italy and Spain and covered acute and convalescent phases of COVID-19. The prospective study material was composed of cDNA or gDNA derived from T cells, B-cell-depleted T cells, or PBMCs.

The immunoSEQ Assay, a bias-controlled multiplex PCR, was used to amplify TCRbeta CDR3 regions from genomic DNA. As for how the authors treated the data: The number of nucleated cells in each sample was estimated by amplification of reference gene primers within the assay. Sequence reads were collapsed and filtered to measure the absolute abundance of every unique TCRbeta CDR3 rearrangement. For each sample, productive Simpson clonality was calculated by taking the square root of Simpson's diversity index across productive rearrangements. TCRdb carries this immuneACCESS record with in-frame sequences only. Its versions omit some clonotypes, under half of them owing to an unresolved V gene in the studies checked, with the rest unexplained. V, J and clone size derive from that table, while D and trimming were established from the DNA sequence. The sample yields some 300,000 clones; more than 75% were counted once. Around 2% of the sample rests with the top ten.

Enrolling through a virtual design, the prospective study's participants ranged in age from roughly 18 to 89 years and lived across some 23 United States geographic areas. In the prospective study, cohorts were assigned on the basis of participant-reported clinical history obtained from a screening survey and a study questionnaire. In the prospective study, whole blood, serum and a nasopharyngeal or oropharyngeal swab were collected from each participant by mobile phlebotomists. Over a roughly 2-month period, participants in the prospective study had the option of providing additional blood draws and questionnaires. Before DNA extraction, blood samples from the prospective study were shipped at room temperature or frozen. Paper-wide results and their limitations: The amount of clinical and demographic metadata varied by source and participant and was provided uncurated.

About this clone itself: There is no known antigen for this receptor. Base qualities are not at hand, and no much larger clone is one base apart.

The sequencing input was PBMCs or T cells enriched from blood (not recorded which). The TCR sequence derives from a woman aged 55-69 years in a cohort exposed to, infected with or recovered from COVID-19 (not recorded which).

The CDR3 here reads CASSLLGIVQETQYF. The DNA sequence reads TGTGCCAGCAGCTTACTGGGCATCGTTCAAGAGACCCAGTACTTC. The chain employs TRBV7-8 and TRBJ2-5, with the D gene not confidently named. The junction shows trimming of 2 bases on V and 2 bases on J, plus 12 bases between the germline ends. The CDR1 and CDR2 encoded by the germline V gene are SGHVS and FQNEAQ. From its cysteine to its phenylalanine, the CDR3 spans 15 amino acids. The CDR3 DNA has 45 bases and is translated from base 1.